This T cell receptor (beta chain) originates from a study of T cells after posttransplantation cyclophosphamide. Notes on the study in general: TRB overlap between skin or GI tissue T cells and blood was limited. Recipient CMV seropositivity and CMV reactivation strongly tracked TRB clonality. Later post-transplant blood repertoires were often dominated by donor CD8+ memory clones.

Only in-frame clones appear in the TCRdb table, and some are missing; sequencing was by immunoSEQ multiplex PCR. The sample has approximately 3,000 clones; roughly 70% are singletons. Turning to this clone: Its target is not known.

Busulfan-fludarabine conditioning, marrow transplant, and cyclophosphamide on days +3 and +4 were administered. This receptor was taken from a female patient in her fifties who received an allogeneic stem cell transplant from a related donor, was CMV-positive, and had no GVHD. The graft donor may have contributed some T cells. Material: PBMCs, obtained after allogeneic stem cell transplant with posttransplant cyclophosphamide.

The CDR3 here is CASSRQGGQPQHF. Written as DNA, the CDR3 is TGTGCCAGCAGCCGACAGGGCGGGCAGCCCCAGCATTTT. The chain couples TRBV13 to TRBJ1-5, with 7 bases that match TRBD1. In germline, CDR1 is PRHDT, CDR2 FYEKMQ (reference sequence). With 5 bases clipped from V and 7 bases from J, the junction kept 5 bases outside the gene matches. The CDR3 is 13 residues long.